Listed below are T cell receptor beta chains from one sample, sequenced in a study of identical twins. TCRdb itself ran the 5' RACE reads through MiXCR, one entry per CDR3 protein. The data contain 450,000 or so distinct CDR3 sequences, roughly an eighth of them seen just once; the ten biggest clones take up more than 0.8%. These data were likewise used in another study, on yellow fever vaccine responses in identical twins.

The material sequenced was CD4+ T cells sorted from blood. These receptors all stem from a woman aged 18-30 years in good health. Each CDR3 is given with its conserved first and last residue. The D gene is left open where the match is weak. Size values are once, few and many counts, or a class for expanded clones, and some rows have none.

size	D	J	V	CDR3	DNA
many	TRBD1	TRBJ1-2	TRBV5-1	CASSLTGGNYGYTF	TGCGCCAGCAGCTTGACAGGGGGCAACTATGGCTACACCTTC
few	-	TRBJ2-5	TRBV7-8	CASSLNQLQETQYF	TGTGCCAGCAGCTTGAACCAGCTCCAAGAGACCCAGTACTTC
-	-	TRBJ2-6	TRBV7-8	CASSLENRAGSAGANVLTF	TGTGCCAGCAGCTTAGAGAATAGGGCAGGGAGTGCTGGGGCCAACGTCCTGACTTTC
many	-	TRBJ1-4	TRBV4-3	CASSQVGGGVEKLFF	TGCGCCAGCAGCCAAGTCGGCGGAGGGGTGGAAAAACTGTTTTTT
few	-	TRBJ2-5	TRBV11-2	CASSLAGEQETQYF	TGTGCCAGCAGCTTAGCCGGGGAACAAGAGACCCAGTACTTC
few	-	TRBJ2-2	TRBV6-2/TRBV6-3	CASSKPGELFF	TGTGCCAGCAGCAAACCCGGGGAGCTGTTTTTT
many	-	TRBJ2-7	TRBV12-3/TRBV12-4	CASSFRAGAGYEQYF	TGTGCCAGCAGTTTTCGGGCAGGGGCAGGGTACGAGCAGTACTTC
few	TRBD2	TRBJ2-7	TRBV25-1	CASSGEKGTSGGAKEQYF	TGTGCCAGCTCGGGAGAAAAGGGGACTAGCGGGGGGGCGAAGGAGCAGTACTTC
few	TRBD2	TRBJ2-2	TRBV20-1	CSTIRGLAGGELFF	TGCAGTACCATCCGAGGACTAGCAGGCGGGGAGCTGTTTTTT
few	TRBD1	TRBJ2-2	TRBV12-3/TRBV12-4	CASRAGGMNTGELFF	TGTGCCAGCAGAGCAGGGGGAATGAACACCGGGGAGCTGTTTTTT
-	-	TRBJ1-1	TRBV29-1	CSAKTGLNTEAFF	TGCAGCGCTAAGACAGGTTTGAACACTGAAGCTTTCTTT
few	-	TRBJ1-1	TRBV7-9	CASSPGPPGTEAFF	TGTGCCAGCAGCCCCGGGCCCCCGGGCACTGAAGCTTTCTTT
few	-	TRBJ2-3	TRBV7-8	CASSPGINTQYF	TGTGCCAGCAGCCCCGGCATAAATACGCAGTATTTT
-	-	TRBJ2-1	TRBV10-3	CAIREPGARTYNEQFF	TGTGCCATCAGGGAGCCGGGAGCCCGTACCTACAATGAGCAGTTCTTC
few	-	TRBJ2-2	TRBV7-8	CASSHPGNAGLGDTGELFF	TGTGCCAGCAGCCACCCCGGGAACGCGGGGCTTGGGGACACCGGGGAGCTGTTTTTT
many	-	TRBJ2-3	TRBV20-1	CSARVGTDTQYF	TGCAGTGCTAGAGTCGGCACAGATACGCAGTATTTT
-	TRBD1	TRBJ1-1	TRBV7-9	CASSLGVQGGAFF	TGTGCCAGCAGCTTAGGGGTACAGGGGGGAGCTTTCTTT